The clone carrying this TCR beta chain was picked up a small number of times. Its antigen is unknown. Time point in this sample: newly diagnosed GD, antithyroid drugs for less than 3 months. Construction of the TCR library relied on RNA isolated from PBMCs. American Thyroid Association guidelines defined how Graves' disease was diagnosed. The TCR beta library used iRepertoire HTBI primers with Arm-PCR amplification of CDR3. TCRdb reprocessed the multiplex PCR reads with MiXCR, giving one entry per CDR3 protein. The profile shows approximately 350,000 distinct CDR3 sequences, around 11% of them singletons. The data were taken from a study of regulatory T cells in long-lasting Graves disease. Study outcomes and limitations: Less diverse TCR repertoires were seen in persistent Graves' patients than in newly diagnosed ones.

These records were also assigned to another study, of T cells in Graves' hyperthyroidism and ophthalmopathy. As that study records: It was uncontrolled infection, other autoimmune disease, pregnancy or lactation that excluded patients.

The receptor's source is a woman aged 18 to 35 with Graves disease. The sample consisted of peripheral blood mononuclear cells (PBMCs), taken at new diagnosis, from a patient treated with antithyroid drugs.

CDR3: CASSLGQGYTGELFF. The CDR3 region has the DNA TGTGCCAGCAGCTTAGGACAGGGGTACACCGGGGAGCTGTTTTTT. The chain employs TRBV7-6 and TRBJ2-2; 8 positions agree with TRBD1. The J segment lost 3 bases and the V segment lost 1 base, leaving 1 base of the junction unmatched. Germline lookup yields CDR1 SGHVS and CDR2 FNYEAQ. The CDR3 sequence is 15 residues long. Full variable domain (remainder filled in from reference TRBV7-6 and TRBJ2-2): GAGVSQSPRYKVTKRGQDVALRCDPISGHVSLYWYRQALGQGPEFLTYFNYEAQQDKSGLPNDRFSAERPEGSISTLTIQRTEQRDSAMYRCASSLGQGYTGELFFGEGSRLTVL.